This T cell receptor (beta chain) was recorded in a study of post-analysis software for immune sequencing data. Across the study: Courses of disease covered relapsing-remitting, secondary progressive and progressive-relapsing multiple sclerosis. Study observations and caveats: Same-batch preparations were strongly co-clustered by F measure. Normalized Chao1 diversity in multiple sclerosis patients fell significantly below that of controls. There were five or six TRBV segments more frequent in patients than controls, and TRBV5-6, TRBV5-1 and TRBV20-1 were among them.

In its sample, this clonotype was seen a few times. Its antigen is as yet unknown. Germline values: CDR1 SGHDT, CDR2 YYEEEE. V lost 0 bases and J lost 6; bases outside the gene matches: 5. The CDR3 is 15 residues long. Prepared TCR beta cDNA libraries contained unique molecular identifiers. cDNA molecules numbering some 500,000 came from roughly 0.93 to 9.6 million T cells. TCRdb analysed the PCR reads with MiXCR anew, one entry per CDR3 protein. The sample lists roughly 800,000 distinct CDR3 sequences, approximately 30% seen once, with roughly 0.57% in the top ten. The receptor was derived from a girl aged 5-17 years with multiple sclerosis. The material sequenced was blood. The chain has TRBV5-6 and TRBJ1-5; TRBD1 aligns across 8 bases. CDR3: CASSLAGTGGQPQHF. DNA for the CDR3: TGTGCCAGCAGCTTGGCTGGGACAGGCGGTCAGCCCCAGCATTTT.